The 11 T cell receptor beta chains below all came from one sample that was sequenced in a study of siplizumab effects on memory and regulatory T cells. Produced via immunoSEQ multiplex PCR; TCRdb's table is partial and in-frame only. The sample lists some 97,000 clones; approximately 94% were seen once. Material: non-Treg CD4+ T cells sorted from blood. Every receptor here comes from a human donor in good health.

V is TRBV18 and J is TRBJ1-4, with D unresolved. Trimming pared 3 bases from V and 3 bases from J, leaving 8 bases between. CDR3 length equals 14 residues. Per germline, CDR1 KGHSH and CDR2 LQKENI. This CDR3 reads CASSPSKANEKLFF. CDR3 in DNA: TGTGCCAGCTCACCTTCGAAAGCTAATGAAAAACTGTTTTTT.

The rearrangement joins TRBV4-1 to TRBJ2-3, with 7 bases fitting TRBD2. Trimming removed 3 bases from V and 5 bases from J; junction bases left unmatched: 11. This CDR3 spans 16 amino acids. Germline-derived CDR1 and CDR2 are MGHRA and YSYEKL. The CDR3, as DNA: TGCGCCAGCAGCCAGACGGGCGGGGGAGGAATAGATACGCAGTATTTT. It codes for CASSQTGGGGIDTQYF.

This chain connects TRBV4-2 to TRBJ2-1; perhaps TRBD2 as D (5 bases). CDR1 is LGHNA, CDR2 YNFKEQ, per germline. V lost 1 base and J 4 bases, leaving 11 bases between the germline ends. The CDR3 spans 15 residues. CDR3 loop: CASSQVSAAYNEQFF. The CDR3 nucleotides are TGTGCCAGCAGCCAAGTTTCAGCGGCGTACAATGAGCAGTTCTTC.

As to this clone: The same CDR3 can be traced to other DNA sequences in this sample. The gene calls are TRBV7-2 and TRBJ2-7; no firm D call. Trimming shortened V by 0 bases and J by 7 bases, and 4 bases separated the two germline ends. This CDR3 region has 11 residues. The germline V gene encodes CDR1 SGHTA and CDR2 FQGNSA. The CDR3 loop is CASSLAREQYF. The CDR3 bases are TGTGCCAGCAGCTTAGCTAGGGAGCAGTACTTC.

The rearrangement joins TRBV6-1 to TRBJ2-1; weak D call: TRBD2 (7 bases). Germline assignment: CDR1 MNHNS and CDR2 SASEGT. The ends were cut back, 5 bases at V and 9 bases at J, with 17 bases in the middle. The CDR3 sequence is 14 residues long. The CDR3 bases are TGTGCCAGCAGTCCCCGGGGGGTAGGGGGTGAGCAGTTCTTC. Encoded protein: CASSPRGVGGEQFF.

The chain combines TRBV7-3 with TRBJ2-5, with 7 bases identical to TRBD2. Losses at the gene ends were 2 bases for V and 4 bases for J; bases not matched to a gene: 4. The CDR3 is 14 residues long. Per the germline V gene, CDR1 is SGHTA and CDR2 is FQGTGA. Here the CDR3 DNA reads TGTGCCAGCAGCTTAGCGGGAGTTAGAGAGACCCAGTACTTC. This encodes CASSLAGVRETQYF.

The chain carries TRBV6-1 and TRBJ2-4; perhaps TRBD2 as D (5 bases). In germline, CDR1 is MNHNS, CDR2 SASEGT. V shed 4 bases and J shed 1 base, with 5 bases lying between them. This CDR3 has 13 residues. Here the CDR3 DNA reads TGTGCCAGCAGTGGAGGGGCCAAAAACATTCAGTACTTC. It specifies CASSGGAKNIQYF.

The chain's CDR3 is CASSVDVTGELFF. The CDR3 DNA follows: TGTGCCAGCAGCGTAGATGTCACCGGGGAGCTGTTTTTT. The genes are TRBV9 and TRBJ2-2; D is unclear. CDR3 length: 13 amino acids. The V gene's germline CDR1 is SGDLS and CDR2 YYNGEE. With 0 bases removed from V and 4 bases from J, the gap between germline ends came to 4 bases. The full variable domain, in which reference TRBV9 and TRBJ2-2 provide the parts outside the CDR3, is DSGVTQTPKHLITATGQRVTLRCSPRSGDLSVYWYQQSLDQGLQFLIQYYNGEERAKGNILERFSAQQFPDLHSELNLSSLELGDSALYFCASSVDVTGELFFGEGSRLTVL.

This chain joins TRBV18 and TRBJ1-3, with TRBD1 as a possible D gene (5 bases). The V end was cut by 0 bases, the J end by 5 bases, with 11 bases between. Germline CDR1 KGHSH, CDR2 LQKENI. The CDR3 runs 15 residues. The CDR3 protein is CASSPPSSGRNTIYF. The CDR3 bases are TGTGCCAGCTCACCACCGAGTTCAGGGCGAAACACCATATATTTT.

The chain is built from TRBV19 and TRBJ2-7; perhaps TRBD2 as D (6 bases). CDR3 size: 17 residues. V was trimmed by 3 bases and J by 1 base, leaving 19 bases between them. CDR1 is LNHDA and CDR2 is SQIVND in the germline V gene (reference sequence). The CDR3 loop is CASSIRAGSGRSYEQYF. The CDR3 nucleotides read TGTGCCAGTAGTATTAGGGCAGGGAGCGGGCGGTCCTACGAGCAGTACTTC.

The CDR3 loop reads CASSLNGQGAQSNQPQHF. The CDR3 DNA is TGTGCCAGCAGCTTGAACGGACAGGGGGCACAGAGCAATCAGCCCCAGCATTTT. The chain couples TRBV7-9 to TRBJ1-5, with 11 nucleotides matching TRBD1. Germline V CDR1 and CDR2: SEHNR, FQNEAQ (reference sequence). The CDR3 has 18 residues. Trimming took 3 bases from V and 1 from J; bases not matched to a gene: 8.